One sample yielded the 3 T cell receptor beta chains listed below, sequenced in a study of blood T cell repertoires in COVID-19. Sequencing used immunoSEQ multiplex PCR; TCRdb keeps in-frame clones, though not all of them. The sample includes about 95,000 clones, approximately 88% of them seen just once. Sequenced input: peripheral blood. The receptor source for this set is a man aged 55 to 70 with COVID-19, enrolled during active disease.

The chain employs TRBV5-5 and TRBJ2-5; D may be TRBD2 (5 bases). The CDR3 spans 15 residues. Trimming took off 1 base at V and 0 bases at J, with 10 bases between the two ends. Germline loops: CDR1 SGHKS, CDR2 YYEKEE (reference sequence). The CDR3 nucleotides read TGTGCCAGCAGCTTGTTCCCGGGGAACCAAGAGACCCAGTACTTC. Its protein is CASSLFPGNQETQYF.

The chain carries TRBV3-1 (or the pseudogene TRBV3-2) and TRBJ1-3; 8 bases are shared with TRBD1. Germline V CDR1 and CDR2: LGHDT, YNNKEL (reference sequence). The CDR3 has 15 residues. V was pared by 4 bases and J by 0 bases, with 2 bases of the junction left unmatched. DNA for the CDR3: TGTGCCAGCAGCCGACAGGGGAGCTCTGGAAACACCATATATTTT. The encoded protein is CASSRQGSSGNTIYF.

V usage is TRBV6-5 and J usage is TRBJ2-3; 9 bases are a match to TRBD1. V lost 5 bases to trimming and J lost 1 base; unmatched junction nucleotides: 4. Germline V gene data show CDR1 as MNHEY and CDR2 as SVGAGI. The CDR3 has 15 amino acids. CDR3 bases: TGTGCCAGCAGTCTCCGACAGGGGGGCACAGATACGCAGTATTTT. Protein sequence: CASSLRQGGTDTQYF.